The 3 T cell receptor beta chains below were found in one sample sequenced in a study of shared clonotypes between healthy human individuals. The data were produced by immunoSEQ multiplex PCR, yet TCRdb's version contains in-frame clones alone and is incomplete. Here the sample spans about 980,000 clones, less than 85% being singletons. The sequencing sample was made of memory CD4+ T cells sorted from blood. Subset noted: CD45RA-negative fraction. The source is a man between 18 and 35 years old in good health.

The J gene is TRBJ2-1, the V gene TRBV18; no firm D call. CDR3 length: 11 residues. Trimming pared 4 bases from V and 7 bases from J, leaving 5 bases between. CDR1 is KGHSH and CDR2 is LQKENI in the germline V gene. The CDR3 loop is CASSRFNEQFF. DNA for the CDR3: TGTGCCAGCTCACGGTTTAATGAGCAGTTCTTC.

The CDR3 region is CASSFLAGANTQYF. The CDR3 nucleotides are TGTGCCAGCAGCTTTCTGGCGGGAGCCAATACGCAGTATTTT. The rearrangement joins TRBV11-2 to TRBJ2-3; 7 bases are a match to TRBD2. The germline gives CDR1 SGHAT, CDR2 FQNNGV. The CDR3 totals 14 residues. The trim removed 3 bases at V and 7 bases at J, leaving 7 bases unmatched.

This chain links TRBV19 with TRBJ1-5, with 9 nucleotides matching TRBD1. Germline trimming cut 1 base from V and 7 bases from J; bases unmatched to any gene: 5. Per the germline V gene, CDR1 is LNHDA and CDR2 is SQIVND (reference sequence). The CDR3 extends over 15 amino acids. The CDR3: CASSIAWTGVQPQHF. CDR3 in DNA: TGTGCCAGTAGTATAGCTTGGACAGGGGTACAGCCCCAGCATTTT.